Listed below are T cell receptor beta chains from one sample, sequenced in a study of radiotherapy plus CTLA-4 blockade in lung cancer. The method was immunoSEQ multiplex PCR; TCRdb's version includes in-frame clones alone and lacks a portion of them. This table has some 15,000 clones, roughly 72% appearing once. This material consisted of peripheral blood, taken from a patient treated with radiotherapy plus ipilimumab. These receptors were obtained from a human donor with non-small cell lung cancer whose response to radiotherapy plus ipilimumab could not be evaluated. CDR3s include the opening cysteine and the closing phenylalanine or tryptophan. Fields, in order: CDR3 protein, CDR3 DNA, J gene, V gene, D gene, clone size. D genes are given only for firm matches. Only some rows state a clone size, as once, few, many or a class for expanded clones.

CDR3 protein: CASSVVAGTEAFF; CDR3 DNA: TGTGCCAGCAGTGTGGTTGCGGGGACTGAAGCTTTCTTT; J gene: TRBJ1-1; V gene: TRBV6-1; D gene: .; clone size: .
CDR3 protein: CATSRDRSNQPQHF; CDR3 DNA: TGTGCCACCAGCAGAGATCGTAGCAATCAGCCCCAGCATTTT; J gene: TRBJ1-5; V gene: TRBV15; D gene: .; clone size: .
CDR3 protein: CASHRGGNQPQHF; CDR3 DNA: TGTGCCAGCCACAGGGGTGGCAATCAGCCCCAGCATTTT; J gene: TRBJ1-5; V gene: TRBV19; D gene: TRBD1; clone size: .
CDR3 protein: CSAGGTGRTDTQYF; CDR3 DNA: TGCAGCGCCGGGGGGACAGGTCGCACAGATACGCAGTATTTT; J gene: TRBJ2-3; V gene: TRBV29-1; D gene: .; clone size: .
CDR3 protein: CASSLEARNNYGYTF; CDR3 DNA: TGTGCCAGCAGCTTAGAGGCCAGGAACAACTATGGCTACACCTTC; J gene: TRBJ1-2; V gene: TRBV7-2; D gene: .; clone size: few
CDR3 protein: CASSLGQGADQPQHF; CDR3 DNA: TGTGCCAGCAGCCTGGGACAGGGGGCCGATCAGCCCCAGCATTTT; J gene: TRBJ1-5; V gene: TRBV7-8; D gene: TRBD1; clone size: once
CDR3 protein: CASSFGDRTNTEAFF; CDR3 DNA: TGTGCCAGCAGCTTTGGGGACAGAACTAACACTGAAGCTTTCTTT; J gene: TRBJ1-1; V gene: TRBV9; D gene: TRBD1; clone size: few
CDR3 protein: CAWSRDTYNEQFF; CDR3 DNA: TGTGCCTGGTCCCGGGACACCTACAATGAGCAGTTCTTC; J gene: TRBJ2-1; V gene: TRBV30; D gene: .; clone size: few
CDR3 protein: CASSLDAYYGYTF; CDR3 DNA: TGTGCCAGCAGCTTAGACGCGTACTATGGCTACACCTTC; J gene: TRBJ1-2; V gene: TRBV7-9; D gene: .; clone size: .
CDR3 protein: CASSLETGLEAFF; CDR3 DNA: TGTGCCAGCAGCTTAGAGACAGGGCTTGAAGCTTTCTTT; J gene: TRBJ1-1; V gene: TRBV7-9; D gene: TRBD1; clone size: .
CDR3 protein: CASSYTTEAFF; CDR3 DNA: TGTGCCAGCAGTTACACAACTGAAGCTTTCTTT; J gene: TRBJ1-1; V gene: TRBV6-6; D gene: .; clone size: few
CDR3 protein: CAWSVGAFNEQFF; CDR3 DNA: TGTGCCTGGAGTGTTGGGGCATTCAATGAGCAGTTCTTC; J gene: TRBJ2-1; V gene: TRBV30; D gene: .; clone size: once
CDR3 protein: CASRGPGQEAPNYGYTF; CDR3 DNA: TGTGCCAGCAGGGGCCCGGGACAGGAGGCCCCTAACTATGGCTACACCTTC; J gene: TRBJ1-2; V gene: TRBV28; D gene: TRBD1; clone size: .
CDR3 protein: CASILDRGNYGYTF; CDR3 DNA: TGTGCCAGCATCCTGGACAGGGGAAACTATGGCTACACCTTC; J gene: TRBJ1-2; V gene: TRBV2; D gene: TRBD1; clone size: once
CDR3 protein: CASSRGLMSTEAFF; CDR3 DNA: TGTGCCAGCAGCCGGGGACTGATGAGCACTGAAGCTTTCTTT; J gene: TRBJ1-1; V gene: TRBV2; D gene: .; clone size: .
CDR3 protein: CASSQPSLRAFF; CDR3 DNA: TGTGCCAGCAGCCAGCCGTCTTTGAGGGCTTTCTTT; J gene: TRBJ1-1; V gene: TRBV7-9; D gene: .; clone size: .
CDR3 protein: CASSSGQGDTGELFF; CDR3 DNA: TGTGCCAGCAGCTCGGGACAGGGGGACACCGGGGAGCTGTTTTTT; J gene: TRBJ2-2; V gene: TRBV5-4; D gene: TRBD1; clone size: once
CDR3 protein: CASSELGSGNTIYF; CDR3 DNA: TGTGCCAGCAGTGAATTAGGGAGTGGAAACACCATATATTTT; J gene: TRBJ1-3; V gene: TRBV6-1; D gene: .; clone size: .
CDR3 protein: CASSFAAGPDTQYF; CDR3 DNA: TGTGCCAGCAGCTTCGCAGCGGGTCCAGATACGCAGTATTTT; J gene: TRBJ2-3; V gene: TRBV7-9; D gene: .; clone size: .
CDR3 protein: CASSVNGQSSNEKLFF; CDR3 DNA: TGTGCCAGCAGCGTGAATGGACAGAGTAGTAATGAAAAACTGTTTTTT; J gene: TRBJ1-4; V gene: TRBV9; D gene: .; clone size: .
CDR3 protein: CASSLAVAGVGETQYF; CDR3 DNA: TGTGCCAGCAGCTTAGCGGTCGCGGGGGTGGGGGAGACCCAGTACTTC; J gene: TRBJ2-5; V gene: TRBV7-2; D gene: TRBD2; clone size: .
CDR3 protein: CASSLGGQGTTIYF; CDR3 DNA: TGTGCCAGCAGCTTGGGCGGACAGGGAACCACCATATATTTT; J gene: TRBJ1-3; V gene: TRBV5-6; D gene: TRBD1; clone size: .
CDR3 protein: CASSSLNSGANVLTF; CDR3 DNA: TGTGCCAGCAGCTCACTAAATTCTGGGGCCAACGTCCTGACTTTC; J gene: TRBJ2-6; V gene: TRBV11-2; D gene: .; clone size: .
CDR3 protein: CASSLGGGSFNEQFF; CDR3 DNA: TGCGCCAGCAGCTTGGGCGGGGGATCCTTCAATGAGCAGTTCTTC; J gene: TRBJ2-1; V gene: TRBV5-1; D gene: TRBD2; clone size: .
CDR3 protein: CAWRTGGLRENQPQHF; CDR3 DNA: TGTGCCTGGAGGACAGGGGGACTTCGAGAAAATCAGCCCCAGCATTTT; J gene: TRBJ1-5; V gene: TRBV30; D gene: TRBD1; clone size: few
CDR3 protein: CASSQLELGETQYF; CDR3 DNA: TGCGCCAGCAGCCAACTGGAGCTTGGAGAGACCCAGTACTTC; J gene: TRBJ2-5; V gene: TRBV4-1; D gene: .; clone size: once
CDR3 protein: CASFMGWGQGVPDTQYF; CDR3 DNA: TGTGCCAGTTTTATGGGGTGGGGACAGGGGGTCCCAGATACGCAGTATTTT; J gene: TRBJ2-3; V gene: TRBV2; D gene: TRBD1; clone size: few
CDR3 protein: CASSENWSRANAGELFF; CDR3 DNA: TGTGCCAGCAGTGAAAACTGGAGCAGGGCCAACGCCGGGGAGCTGTTTTTT; J gene: TRBJ2-2; V gene: TRBV6-1; D gene: .; clone size: few
CDR3 protein: CASSFTGTSEETQYF; CDR3 DNA: TGCGCCAGCAGCTTTACCGGGACTAGCGAAGAGACCCAGTACTTC; J gene: TRBJ2-5; V gene: TRBV5-1; D gene: TRBD2; clone size: .
CDR3 protein: CASSGRVEDNSPLHF; CDR3 DNA: TGTGCCAGCAGTGGTCGGGTGGAAGATAATTCACCCCTCCACTTT; J gene: TRBJ1-6; V gene: TRBV6-5; D gene: .; clone size: .
CDR3 protein: CASRSILEMGGYTF; CDR3 DNA: TGTGCCAGCAGATCGATTTTGGAGATGGGTGGCTACACCTTC; J gene: TRBJ1-2; V gene: TRBV5-4; D gene: .; clone size: few
CDR3 protein: CASSFTGGRNTEAFF; CDR3 DNA: TGCGCCAGCAGCTTTACAGGGGGGAGAAACACTGAAGCTTTCTTT; J gene: TRBJ1-1; V gene: TRBV5-1; D gene: TRBD1; clone size: .